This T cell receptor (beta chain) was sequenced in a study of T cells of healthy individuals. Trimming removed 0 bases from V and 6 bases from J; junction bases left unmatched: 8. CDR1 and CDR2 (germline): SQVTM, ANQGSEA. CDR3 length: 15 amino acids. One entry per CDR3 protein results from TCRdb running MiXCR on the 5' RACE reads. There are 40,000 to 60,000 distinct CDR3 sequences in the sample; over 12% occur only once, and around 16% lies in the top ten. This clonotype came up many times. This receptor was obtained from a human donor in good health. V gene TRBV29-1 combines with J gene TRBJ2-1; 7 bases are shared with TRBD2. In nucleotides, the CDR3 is TGCAGCGTTGAAGATATGCGGGGGAATCGCAATGAGCAGTTCTTC. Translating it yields CSVEDMRGNRNEQFF.